A single sample is the source of the 21 T cell receptor beta chains below, sequenced in a study of cytomegalovirus exposure and HLA in healthy donors. PCR employed 60 Vbeta and 13 Jbeta primers. The protocol was immunoSEQ multiplex PCR, while the TCRdb copy is restricted to in-frame clones and leaves out a portion. This sample has tens of thousands of clones; over 60% occur once, and the top ten carry 3.4%. Sample: PBMCs. The receptors shown here come from a woman aged 25 to 39 in good health and CMV-seronegative.

V is TRBV7-2 and J is TRBJ2-5; TRBD2 aligns across 11 bases. Germline V gene sequence: CDR1 SGHTA, CDR2 FQGNSA. Trimming at V came to 6 bases and at J to 5 bases, leaving 11 bases not matched to a gene. The CDR3 covers 16 residues. CDR3 loop: CASSRSGGALPETQYF. The CDR3 nucleotides read TGTGCCAGCAGTCGTAGCGGGGGGGCCCTTCCCGAGACCCAGTACTTC.

The rearrangement links TRBV30 to TRBJ2-7; possible D gene TRBD1, 6 bases. This CDR3 spans 13 amino acids. Trimming left V 4 bases short and J 2 bases short, with 12 bases between. Per the germline V gene, CDR1 is GTSNPN and CDR2 is SVGIG (reference sequence). The CDR3 is CAWKRQDTYEQYF. CDR3 in DNA: TGTGCCTGGAAACGACAGGATACCTACGAGCAGTACTTC.

The rearrangement uses TRBV15 and TRBJ2-3; D perhaps matches TRBD1 (5 bases). The V gene's germline CDR1 is LNHNV and CDR2 YYDKDF (reference sequence). The CDR3 covers 16 residues. Trimming left V 0 bases short and J 5 bases short, with 15 bases between. The CDR3 spells CATSRDRGQGRDTQYF. DNA of the CDR3: TGTGCCACCAGCAGAGATCGTGGGCAGGGTCGAGATACGCAGTATTTT.

The chain couples TRBV6-1 to TRBJ2-5, with 10 bases that match TRBD2. The CDR3 is 14 residues long. V was pared by 4 bases and J by 4 bases, with 3 bases of the junction left unmatched. Per the germline V gene, CDR1 is MNHNS and CDR2 is SASEGT. The DNA of the CDR3 is TGTGCCAGCAGTGGGGCTAGCGGGAGAGAGACCCAGTACTTC. Protein product: CASSGASGRETQYF.

This clone was detected a few times. V gene TRBV5-1 combines with J gene TRBJ1-1; D is ambiguous. This CDR3 spans 13 amino acids. CDR1 SGHRS and CDR2 YFSETQ come from the germline V gene. Trimming took 4 bases from V and 0 from J, leaving 7 bases between them. The CDR3 DNA reads TGCGCCAGCAGCGCGAGGATGAACACTGAAGCTTTCTTT. Its protein is CASSARMNTEAFF.

The gene calls are TRBV15 and TRBJ1-1; 12 positions agree with TRBD1. The CDR3 covers 14 residues. Per the germline V gene, CDR1 is LNHNV and CDR2 is YYDKDF (reference sequence). V dropped 9 bases and J dropped 7; count of bases not matched to a gene: 9. In nucleotides, the CDR3 is TGTGCCACTGACCCGGGACAGGGGGCGAATGAAGCTTTCTTT. Its protein is CATDPGQGANEAFF.

This chain uses TRBV28 with TRBJ1-5, with a weak D call TRBD1 (5 bases). With 6 bases removed from V and 4 bases from J, the gap between germline ends came to 7 bases. The CDR3 runs 12 residues. CDR1 is MDHEN and CDR2 is SYDVKM in the germline V gene. CDR3 sequence (DNA): TGTGCCAGCAGGGGGCCTAATCAGCCCCAGCATTTT. Its protein is CASRGPNQPQHF.

This chain uses TRBV28 with TRBJ1-2; TRBD1 matches at 11 bases. This CDR3 is 14 amino acids long. Germline loops: CDR1 MDHEN, CDR2 SYDVKM. The J segment lost 4 bases and the V segment lost 5 bases, leaving 3 bases of the junction unmatched. CDR3 nucleotides: TGTGCCAGCAGTGGACAGGGGGCCATCTATGGCTACACCTTC. It translates to CASSGQGAIYGYTF.

This chain connects TRBV4-2 to TRBJ1-1; D is unresolved. Germline assignment: CDR1 LGHNA and CDR2 YNFKEQ. V was pared by 8 bases and J by 1 base, with 8 bases between. The CDR3 has 12 amino acids. CDR3 coding DNA: TGTGCCAGCGGCAGACAGAACACTGAAGCTTTCTTT. It codes for CASGRQNTEAFF.

The J gene is TRBJ1-4, the V gene TRBV7-2; D may be TRBD1 (6 bases). Germline V gene data show CDR1 as SGHTA and CDR2 as FQGNSA. The CDR3 runs 14 residues. V lost 2 bases to trimming and J lost 5 bases, with 9 bases between them. CDR3 coding DNA: TGTGCCAGCAGCTTACAGGGGATAAATGAAAAACTGTTTTTT. This encodes CASSLQGINEKLFF.

The V call is TRBV5-5, the J call TRBJ1-5; TRBD1 might be the D (5 bases). CDR1 SGHKS and CDR2 YYEKEE come from the germline V gene (reference sequence). There are 12 residues in the CDR3. Trimming removed 0 bases at V and 10 bases at J, with 8 bases between. As DNA, the CDR3 is TGTGCCAGCAGCTTGGGGGGCGACCCCCAGCATTTT. It is translated as CASSLGGDPQHF.

The gene calls are TRBV29-1 and TRBJ1-1; TRBD1 matches at 8 bases. The CDR3 covers 14 residues. The V gene end was trimmed by 5 bases and the J gene end by 1 base; junction bases not matched to a gene: 6. Per germline, CDR1 SQVTM and CDR2 ANQGSEA. This CDR3 reads CSVLIQGANTEAFF. CDR3 nucleotide sequence: TGCAGCGTTCTCATTCAGGGGGCGAACACTGAAGCTTTCTTT.

The gene calls are TRBV28 and TRBJ2-7, with D hard to call. V was pared by 2 bases and J by 2 bases, with 19 bases between. Germline CDR1 is MDHEN and CDR2 is SYDVKM. The CDR3 has 17 residues. DNA for the CDR3: TGTGCCAGCAGTTTAAGGCTAGTTGCCCTCACACCCTACGAGCAGTACTTC. This gives the protein CASSLRLVALTPYEQYF.

J is TRBJ2-7 and V is TRBV28, with unresolved D. Germline CDR1 is MDHEN and CDR2 is SYDVKM. Trimming shortened V by 3 bases and J by 1 base, and 7 bases separated the two germline ends. This CDR3 is 13 amino acids long. CDR3 amino acids: CASSFLGSYEQYF. The CDR3 DNA follows: TGTGCCAGCAGTTTCCTCGGGTCCTACGAGCAGTACTTC.

This clone was counted between two and nine times. The V call is TRBV6-1, the J call TRBJ1-5; D ambiguous. Per germline, CDR1 MNHNS and CDR2 SASEGT. The CDR3 extends over 15 amino acids. The V and J ends lost 2 bases and 1 base respectively, with 9 bases between them. The CDR3 reads CASSESLRSNQPQHF. The CDR3 bases are TGTGCCAGCAGTGAATCCCTCCGGAGCAATCAGCCCCAGCATTTT.

This rearrangement joins TRBV15 to TRBJ2-2, with 9 nucleotides matching TRBD2. Germline-derived CDR1 and CDR2 are LNHNV and YYDKDF (reference sequence). This CDR3 spans 16 amino acids. The V gene end was trimmed by 1 base and the J gene end by 5 bases; junction bases not matched to a gene: 5. The CDR3 region has the DNA TGTGCCACCAGCAGAGTAGCGGGAGCTCTAACCGGGGAGCTGTTTTTT. It specifies CATSRVAGALTGELFF. Combining the CDR3 with reference TRBV15 and TRBJ2-2 gives the whole variable domain DAMVIQNPRYQVTQFGKPVTLSCSQTLNHNVMYWYQQKSSQAPKLLFHYYDKDFNNEADTPDNFQSRRPNTSFCFLDIRSPGLGDTAMYLCATSRVAGALTGELFFGEGSRLTVL.

This chain links TRBV30 with TRBJ2-3, with 11 bases identical to TRBD2. The junction had 4 bases not matched to a gene; V was cut back by 1 base and J by 4 bases. In germline, CDR1 is GTSNPN, CDR2 SVGIG (reference sequence). This CDR3 comprises 15 residues. DNA for the CDR3: TGTGCCTGGAGTGCCATAGCGGGAGGGCCAGATACGCAGTATTTT. Its protein product is CAWSAIAGGPDTQYF.

This clone was found a few times. The chain couples TRBV6-5 to TRBJ2-7, with 10 bases aligning to TRBD2. There are 14 residues in the CDR3. CDR1 is MNHEY, CDR2 SVGAGI, per germline. The junction had 9 bases not matched to a gene; V was cut back by 7 bases and J by 6 bases. The CDR3 DNA sequence: TGTGCCAGCAAGGGGACTAGCGTTGTCGGCGAGCAGTACTTC. Amino acids: CASKGTSVVGEQYF.

This clone was seen only a few times. This sequence joins TRBV6-6 and TRBJ1-3; D is possibly TRBD1 (5 bases). The germline V and J ends were trimmed by 7 bases and 7 bases, with 17 bases remaining between them. CDR3 length equals 14 residues. CDR1 MNHNY and CDR2 SVGAGI come from the germline V gene (reference sequence). The CDR3: CASISSAWGNTIYF. CDR3 DNA sequence: TGTGCCAGCATATCCTCGGCCTGGGGCAACACCATATATTTT.

The J gene is TRBJ2-1, the V gene TRBV5-1; 10 bases line up with TRBD2. V dropped 5 bases and J dropped 7; count of bases not matched to a gene: 6. CDR1 SGHRS and CDR2 YFSETQ come from the germline V gene. This CDR3 contains 14 residues. CDR3 sequence reads: CASRSLAGVNEQFF. CDR3 bases: TGCGCCAGCAGATCGCTAGCGGGAGTAAATGAGCAGTTCTTC.

This chain links TRBV7-9 with TRBJ2-7, with D uncertain. V was cut by 5 bases and J by 7 bases, with 9 bases left in between. There are 11 residues in the CDR3. CDR1 SEHNR and CDR2 FQNEAQ come from the germline V gene (reference sequence). DNA of the CDR3: TGTGCCAGCAGCCTTCAGAGGGAGCAGTACTTC. Amino acid sequence: CASSLQREQYF.